The present entry profiles one TCR beta chain with its context. The source of the sample is a study of blood T cell repertoires in COVID-19. Study in general: The United States, Italy and Spain supplied acute and convalescent COVID-19 samples. The cDNA or gDNA used as material had been derived from T cells, B-cell-depleted T cells, or PBMCs.

As processed by the authors: Amplifying reference gene primers gave estimates of nucleated cell counts. Here immunoSEQ multiplex PCR was the method, and the copy in TCRdb shows in-frame clones only, minus some. V, J and clone size are taken as reported in that table, and D and trimming were inferred from the DNA itself. This sample has more than 300,000 clones; around 83% occur once, and the top ten carry less than 6%. Deletions cut 0 bases from V and 5 bases from J, with 14 bases between. The CDR3 loop spans 15 amino acids. Germline CDR1 reads SGHRS; CDR2 reads YFSETQ. Symptom resolution, clearance, or two negative PCRs marked the recovered donors of Cohort 3.

The sample was PBMCs or T cells enriched from blood (not recorded which). The receptor was derived from a woman between 45 and 65 years old who had recovered from COVID-19. The chain joins TRBV5-1 to TRBJ2-5; TRBD1 is a possible D gene (6 bases). The CDR3 is CASSLAGQIWETQYF. CDR3 sequence (DNA): TGCGCCAGCAGCTTGGCGGGACAAATCTGGGAGACCCAGTACTTC. Full variable domain (rest looked up from reference TRBV5-1 and TRBJ2-5): KAGVTQTPRYLIKTRGQQVTLSCSPISGHRSVSWYQQTPGQGLQFLFEYFSETQRNKGNFPGRFSGRQFSNSRSEMNVSTLELGDSALYLCASSLAGQIWETQYFGPGTRLLVL.